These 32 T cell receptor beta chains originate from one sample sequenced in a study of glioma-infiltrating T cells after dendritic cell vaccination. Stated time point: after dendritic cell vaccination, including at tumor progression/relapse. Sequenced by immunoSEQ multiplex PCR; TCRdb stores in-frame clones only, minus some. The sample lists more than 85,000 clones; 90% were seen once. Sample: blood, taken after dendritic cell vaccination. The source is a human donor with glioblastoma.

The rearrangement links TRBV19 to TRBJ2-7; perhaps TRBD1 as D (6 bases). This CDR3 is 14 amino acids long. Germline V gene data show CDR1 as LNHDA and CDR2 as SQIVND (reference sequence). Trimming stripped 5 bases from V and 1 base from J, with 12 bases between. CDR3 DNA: TGTGCCAGTAGTTACAGGGTATCTTCCTACGAGCAGTACTTC. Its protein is CASSYRVSSYEQYF. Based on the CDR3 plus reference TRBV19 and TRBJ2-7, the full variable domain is DGGITQSPKYLFRKEGQNVTLSCEQNLNHDAMYWYRQDPGQGLRLIYYSQIVNDFQKGDIAEGYSVSREKKESFPLTVTSAQKNPTAFYLCASSYRVSSYEQYFGPGTRLTVT.

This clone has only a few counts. In nucleotides, the CDR3 is TGCGCCAGCAGCCCTGACAGGGGAAACTATGGCTACACCTTC. Translated: CASSPDRGNYGYTF. The V call is TRBV5-1, the J call TRBJ1-2; TRBD1 aligns across 8 bases. Germline V gene data show CDR1 as SGHRS and CDR2 as YFSETQ. V was pared by 4 bases and J by 2 bases, with 4 bases of the junction left unmatched. The CDR3 is 14 residues long.

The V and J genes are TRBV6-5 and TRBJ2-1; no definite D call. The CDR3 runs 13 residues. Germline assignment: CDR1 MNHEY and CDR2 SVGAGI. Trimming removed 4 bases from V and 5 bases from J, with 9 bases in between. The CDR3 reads CASSSPTDNEQFF. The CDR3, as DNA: TGTGCCAGCAGTTCTCCAACGGACAATGAGCAGTTCTTC.

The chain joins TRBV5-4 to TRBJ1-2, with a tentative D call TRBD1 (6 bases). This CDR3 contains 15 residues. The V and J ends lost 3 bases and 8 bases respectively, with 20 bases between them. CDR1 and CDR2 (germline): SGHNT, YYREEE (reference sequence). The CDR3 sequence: CASSSGVGQGRGYTF. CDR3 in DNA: TGTGCCAGCAGCTCTGGGGTAGGCCAGGGGCGCGGCTACACCTTC. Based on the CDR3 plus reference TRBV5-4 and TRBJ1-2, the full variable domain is ETGVTQSPTHLIKTRGQQVTLRCSSQSGHNTVSWYQQALGQGPQFIFQYYREEENGRGNFPPRFSGLQFPNYSSELNVNALELDDSALYLCASSSGVGQGRGYTFGSGTRLTVV.

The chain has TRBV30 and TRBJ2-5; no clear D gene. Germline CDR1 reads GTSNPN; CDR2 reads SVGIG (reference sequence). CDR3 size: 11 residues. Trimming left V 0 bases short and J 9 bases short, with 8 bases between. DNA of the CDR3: TGTGCCTGGAGTGTAGCCGTGGCCCAGTACTTC. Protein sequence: CAWSVAVAQYF.

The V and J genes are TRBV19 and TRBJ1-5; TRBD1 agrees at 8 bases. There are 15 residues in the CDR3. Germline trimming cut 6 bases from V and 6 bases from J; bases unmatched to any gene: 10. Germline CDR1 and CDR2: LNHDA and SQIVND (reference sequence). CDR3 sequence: CASRSDRGFLQPQHF. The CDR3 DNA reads TGTGCCAGTAGATCCGACAGGGGATTCCTTCAGCCCCAGCATTTT.

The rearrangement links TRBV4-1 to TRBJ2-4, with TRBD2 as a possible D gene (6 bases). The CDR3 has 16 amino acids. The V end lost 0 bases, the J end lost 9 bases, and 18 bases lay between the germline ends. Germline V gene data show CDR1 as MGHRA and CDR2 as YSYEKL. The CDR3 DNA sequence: TGCGCCAGCAGCCAAGATCTAGGGAGGTTAACGAGCATTCAGTACTTC. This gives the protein CASSQDLGRLTSIQYF.

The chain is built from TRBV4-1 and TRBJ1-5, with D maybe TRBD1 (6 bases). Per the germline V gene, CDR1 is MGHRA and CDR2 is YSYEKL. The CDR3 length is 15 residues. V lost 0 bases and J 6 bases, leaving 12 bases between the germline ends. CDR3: CASSQESQGFQPQHF. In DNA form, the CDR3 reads TGCGCCAGCAGCCAAGAGTCACAGGGATTTCAGCCCCAGCATTTT.

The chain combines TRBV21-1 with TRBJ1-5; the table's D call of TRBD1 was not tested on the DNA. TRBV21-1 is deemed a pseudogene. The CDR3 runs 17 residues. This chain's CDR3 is CASSRRRRGRMWQPQHF. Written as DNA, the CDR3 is TGTGCCAGCAGCCGCCGGAGGAGGGGGCGGATGTGGCAGCCCCAGCATTTT.

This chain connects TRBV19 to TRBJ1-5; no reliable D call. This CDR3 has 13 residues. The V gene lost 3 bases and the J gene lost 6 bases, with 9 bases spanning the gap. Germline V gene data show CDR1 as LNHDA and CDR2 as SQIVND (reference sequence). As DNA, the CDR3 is TGTGCCAGTAGTATTCCGGGTGCTCAGCCCCAGCATTTT. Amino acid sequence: CASSIPGAQPQHF.

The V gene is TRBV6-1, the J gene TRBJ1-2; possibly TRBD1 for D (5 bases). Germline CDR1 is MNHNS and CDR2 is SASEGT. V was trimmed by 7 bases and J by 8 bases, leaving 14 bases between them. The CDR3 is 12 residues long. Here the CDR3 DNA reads TGTGCCAGCACTCAGGGAAGCTGGGGCTACACCTTC. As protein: CASTQGSWGYTF.

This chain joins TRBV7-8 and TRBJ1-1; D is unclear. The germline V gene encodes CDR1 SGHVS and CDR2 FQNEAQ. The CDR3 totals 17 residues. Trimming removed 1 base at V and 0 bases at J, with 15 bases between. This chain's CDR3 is CASSLGAVGRLNTEAFF. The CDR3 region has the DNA TGTGCCAGCAGCTTAGGAGCAGTTGGCAGGTTGAACACTGAAGCTTTCTTT.

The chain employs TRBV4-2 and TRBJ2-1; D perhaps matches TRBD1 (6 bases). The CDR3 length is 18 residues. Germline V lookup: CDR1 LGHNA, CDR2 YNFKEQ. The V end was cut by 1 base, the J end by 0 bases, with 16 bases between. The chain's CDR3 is CASSQGGRRASSYNEQFF. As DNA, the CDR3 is TGTGCCAGCAGCCAAGGGGGGCGACGGGCGTCCTCCTACAATGAGCAGTTCTTC.

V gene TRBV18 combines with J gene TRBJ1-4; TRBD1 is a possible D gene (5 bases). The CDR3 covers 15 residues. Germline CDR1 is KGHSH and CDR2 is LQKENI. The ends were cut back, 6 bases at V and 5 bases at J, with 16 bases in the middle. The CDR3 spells CASSQSGGANEKLFF. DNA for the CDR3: TGTGCCAGCTCCCAGTCCGGGGGTGCGAATGAAAAACTGTTTTTT. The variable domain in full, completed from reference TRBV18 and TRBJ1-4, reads NAGVMQNPRHLVRRRGQEARLRCSPMKGHSHVYWYRQLPEEGLKFMVYLQKENIIDESGMPKERFSAEFPKEGPSILRIQQVVRGDSAAYFCASSQSGGANEKLFFGSGTQLSVL.

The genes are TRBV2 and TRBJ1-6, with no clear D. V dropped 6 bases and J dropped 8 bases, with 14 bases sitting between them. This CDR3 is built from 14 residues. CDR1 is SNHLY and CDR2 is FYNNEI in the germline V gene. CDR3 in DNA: TGTGCCAGCAGGGACCGGGAGCTGGATTCACCCCTCCACTTT. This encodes CASRDRELDSPLHF.

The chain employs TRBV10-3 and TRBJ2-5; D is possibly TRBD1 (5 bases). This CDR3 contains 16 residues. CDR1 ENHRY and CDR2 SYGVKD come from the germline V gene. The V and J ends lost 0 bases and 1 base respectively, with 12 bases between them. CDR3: CAISESATAVQETQYF. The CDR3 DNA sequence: TGTGCCATCAGTGAGTCTGCGACAGCTGTCCAAGAGACCCAGTACTTC.

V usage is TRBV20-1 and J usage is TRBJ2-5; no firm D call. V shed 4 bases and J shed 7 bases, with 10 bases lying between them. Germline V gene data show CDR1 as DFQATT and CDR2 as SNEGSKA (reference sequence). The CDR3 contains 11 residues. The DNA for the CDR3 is TGCAGTGCTAATCAAGATAGGACCCAGTACTTC. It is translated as CSANQDRTQYF.

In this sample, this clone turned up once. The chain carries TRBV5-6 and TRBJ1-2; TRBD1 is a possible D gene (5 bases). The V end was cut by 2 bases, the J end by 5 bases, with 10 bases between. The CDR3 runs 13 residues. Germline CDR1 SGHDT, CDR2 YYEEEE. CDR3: CASSFGEGYGYTF. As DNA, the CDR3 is TGTGCCAGCAGCTTTGGGGAGGGGTATGGCTACACCTTC. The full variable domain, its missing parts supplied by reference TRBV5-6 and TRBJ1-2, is DAGVTQSPTHLIKTRGQQVTLRCSPKSGHDTVSWYQQALGQGPQFIFQYYEEEERQRGNFPDRFSGHQFPNYSSELNVNALLLGDSALYLCASSFGEGYGYTFGSGTRLTVV.

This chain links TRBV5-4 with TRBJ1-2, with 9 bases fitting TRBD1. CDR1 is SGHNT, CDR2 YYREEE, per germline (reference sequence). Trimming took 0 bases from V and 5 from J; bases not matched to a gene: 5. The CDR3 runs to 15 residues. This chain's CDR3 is CASSLATGQGYGYTF. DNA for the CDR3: TGTGCCAGCAGCTTGGCCACGGGACAGGGTTATGGCTACACCTTC.

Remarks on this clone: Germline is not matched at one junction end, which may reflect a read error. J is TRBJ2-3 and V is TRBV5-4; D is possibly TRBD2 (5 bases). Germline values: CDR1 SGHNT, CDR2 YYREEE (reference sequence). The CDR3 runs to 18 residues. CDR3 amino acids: CATSRGGGYPFDTDTQYF. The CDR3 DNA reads TGTGCCACCAGCCGGGGTGGCGGCTATCCTTTCGACACAGATACGCAGTATTTT.

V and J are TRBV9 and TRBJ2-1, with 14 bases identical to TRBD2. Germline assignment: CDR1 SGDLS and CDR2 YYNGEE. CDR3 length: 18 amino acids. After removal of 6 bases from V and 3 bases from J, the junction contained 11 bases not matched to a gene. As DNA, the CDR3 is TGTGCCAGCACCCGGGGACTAGCGGGAGATAGACGCTACAATGAGCAGTTCTTC. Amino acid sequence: CASTRGLAGDRRYNEQFF.

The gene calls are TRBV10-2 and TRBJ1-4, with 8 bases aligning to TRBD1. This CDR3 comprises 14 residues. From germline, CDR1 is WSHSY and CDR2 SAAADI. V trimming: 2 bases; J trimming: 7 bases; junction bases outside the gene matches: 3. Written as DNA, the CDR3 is TGCGCCAGCAGTGAGACAGGGGGATTTGAAAAACTGTTTTTT. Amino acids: CASSETGGFEKLFF.

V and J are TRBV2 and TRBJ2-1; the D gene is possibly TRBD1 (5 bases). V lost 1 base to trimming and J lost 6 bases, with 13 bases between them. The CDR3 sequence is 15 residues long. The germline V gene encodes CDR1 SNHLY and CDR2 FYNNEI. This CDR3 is CASSEGAGWSNEQFF. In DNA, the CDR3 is TGTGCCAGCAGTGAAGGGGCAGGGTGGTCCAATGAGCAGTTCTTC.

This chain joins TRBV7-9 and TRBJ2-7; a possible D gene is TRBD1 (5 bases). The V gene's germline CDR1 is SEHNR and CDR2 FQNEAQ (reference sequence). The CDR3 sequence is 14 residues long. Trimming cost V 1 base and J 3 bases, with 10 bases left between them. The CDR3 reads CASSLEGPGYEQYF. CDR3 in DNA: TGTGCCAGCAGCTTAGAGGGGCCTGGCTACGAGCAGTACTTC.

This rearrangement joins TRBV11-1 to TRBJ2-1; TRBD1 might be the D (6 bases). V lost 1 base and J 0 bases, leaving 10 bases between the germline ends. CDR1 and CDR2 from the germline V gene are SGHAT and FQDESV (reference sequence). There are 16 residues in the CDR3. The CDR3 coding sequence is TGTGCCAGCAGCTTAGGAGGACAGCTCTCCTACAATGAGCAGTTCTTC. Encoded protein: CASSLGGQLSYNEQFF.

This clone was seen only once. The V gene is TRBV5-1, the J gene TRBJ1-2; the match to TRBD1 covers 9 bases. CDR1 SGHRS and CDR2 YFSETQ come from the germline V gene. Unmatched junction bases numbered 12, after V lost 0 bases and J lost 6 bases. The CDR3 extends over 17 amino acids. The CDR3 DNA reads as TGCGCCAGCAGCTTGGAAACAGGGGGCGGTGGTATCGATGGCTACACCTTC. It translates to CASSLETGGGGIDGYTF.

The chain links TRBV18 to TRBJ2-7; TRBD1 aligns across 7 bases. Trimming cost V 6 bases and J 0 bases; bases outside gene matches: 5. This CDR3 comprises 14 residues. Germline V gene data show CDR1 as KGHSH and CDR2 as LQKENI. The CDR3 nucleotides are TGTGCCAGCTCCCAGACAGGGACCTCCTACGAGCAGTACTTC. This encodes CASSQTGTSYEQYF.

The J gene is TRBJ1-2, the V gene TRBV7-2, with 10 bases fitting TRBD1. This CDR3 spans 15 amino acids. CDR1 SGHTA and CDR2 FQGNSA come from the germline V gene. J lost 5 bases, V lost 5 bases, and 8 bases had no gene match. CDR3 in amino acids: CASSGGGQGPYGYTF. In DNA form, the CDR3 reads TGTGCCAGCAGCGGGGGGGGACAGGGGCCTTATGGCTACACCTTC.

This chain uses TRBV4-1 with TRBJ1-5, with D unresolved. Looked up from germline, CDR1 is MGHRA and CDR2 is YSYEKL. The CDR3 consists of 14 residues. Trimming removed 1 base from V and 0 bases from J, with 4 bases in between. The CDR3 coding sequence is TGCGCCAGCAGCCAAGTACATAGCAATCAGCCCCAGCATTTT. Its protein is CASSQVHSNQPQHF.

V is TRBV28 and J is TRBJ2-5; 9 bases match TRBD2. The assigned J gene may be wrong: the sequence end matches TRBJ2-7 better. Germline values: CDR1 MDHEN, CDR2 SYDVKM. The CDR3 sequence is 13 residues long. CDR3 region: CATVAGDSYEQYF. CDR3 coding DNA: TGTGCCACCGTAGCGGGGGACTCCTACGAGCAGTACTTC.

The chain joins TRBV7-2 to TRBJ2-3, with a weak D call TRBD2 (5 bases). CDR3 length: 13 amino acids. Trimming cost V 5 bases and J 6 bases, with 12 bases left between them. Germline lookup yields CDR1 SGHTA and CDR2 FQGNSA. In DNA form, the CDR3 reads TGTGCCAGCAGCCGTTGGGAGAGGGATACGCAGTATTTT. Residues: CASSRWERDTQYF.

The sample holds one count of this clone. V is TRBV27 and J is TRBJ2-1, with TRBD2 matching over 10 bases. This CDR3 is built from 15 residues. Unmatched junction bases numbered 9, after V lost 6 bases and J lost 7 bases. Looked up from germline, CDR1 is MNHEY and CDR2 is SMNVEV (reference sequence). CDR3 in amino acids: CASRISGGARNEQFF. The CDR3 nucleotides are TGTGCCAGCAGAATAAGCGGGGGGGCCCGAAATGAGCAGTTCTTC.